This note documents a single T cell receptor (beta chain) sequence. Antigen specificity is unknown. This entry comes from a study of OX40 agonist ivuxolimab in advanced cancers. Looking at the study overall: Six ivuxolimab dose levels, 0.01 to 10 mg/kg, were given intravenously every 2 weeks. Partial responses were achieved by three patients, one with hepatocellular carcinoma and two with cutaneous melanoma. Findings and caveats of the study: Among T cells, CD8+ cells averaged more expanded clones than CD4+ cells. What antigens the expanded peripheral T cells recognized was never established.

Sequencing used immunoSEQ multiplex PCR; TCRdb keeps in-frame clones, though not all of them. The data hold over 65,000 clones, with about 93% observed a single time. The CDR3 is made up of 14 amino acids. Trimming stripped 5 bases from V and 2 bases from J, with 13 bases between. CDR1 is SEHNR, CDR2 FQNEAQ, per germline (reference sequence). V is TRBV7-9 and J is TRBJ2-7, with a tentative D call TRBD2 (6 bases). Material: CD4+ or CD8+ T cells sorted from blood, obtained in a trial of the OX40 agonist ivuxolimab. The sequence was collected from an adult with an advanced solid tumor such as melanoma, head and neck, liver or kidney cancer. Here the CDR3 reads CASSPRDSTYEQYF. CDR3 nucleotides: TGTGCCAGCAGCCCTCGGGACTCTACCTACGAGCAGTACTTC.